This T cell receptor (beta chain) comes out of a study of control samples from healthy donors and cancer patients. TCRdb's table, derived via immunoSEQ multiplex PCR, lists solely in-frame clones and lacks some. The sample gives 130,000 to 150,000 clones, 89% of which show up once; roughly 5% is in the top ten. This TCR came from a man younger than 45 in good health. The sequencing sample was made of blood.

The CDR3 loop is CASTDSQGEAQPQHF. The CDR3 DNA sequence: TGCGCCAGCACCGATTCACAGGGGGAAGCTCAGCCCCAGCATTTT. The chain joins TRBV5-1 to TRBJ1-5, with 8 nucleotides matching TRBD1. The CDR3 runs 15 residues. Germline V CDR1 and CDR2: SGHRS, YFSETQ. Trimming took 6 bases from V and 6 from J; bases not matched to a gene: 11.